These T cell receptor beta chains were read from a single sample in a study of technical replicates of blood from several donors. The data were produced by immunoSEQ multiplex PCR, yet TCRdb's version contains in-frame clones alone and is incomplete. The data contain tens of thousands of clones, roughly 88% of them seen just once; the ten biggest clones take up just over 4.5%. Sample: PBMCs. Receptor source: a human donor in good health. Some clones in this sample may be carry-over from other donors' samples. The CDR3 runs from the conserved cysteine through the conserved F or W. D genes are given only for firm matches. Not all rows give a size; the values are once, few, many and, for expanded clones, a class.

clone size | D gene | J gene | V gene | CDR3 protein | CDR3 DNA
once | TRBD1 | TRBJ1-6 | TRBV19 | CASTPQGASSPLHF | TGTGCCAGCACCCCACAGGGGGCGTCCTCACCCCTCCACTTT
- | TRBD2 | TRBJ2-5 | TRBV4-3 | CASSQRLAGGTQETQYF | TGCGCCAGCAGCCAGAGACTAGCGGGAGGGACCCAAGAGACCCAGTACTTC
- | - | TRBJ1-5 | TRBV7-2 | CASSLSRVINQPQHF | TGTGCCAGCAGCCTCTCACGGGTAATTAATCAGCCCCAGCATTTT
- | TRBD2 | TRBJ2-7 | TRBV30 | CAWSVGDGRAREQYF | TGTGCCTGGAGTGTAGGGGACGGGAGGGCGCGCGAGCAGTACTTC
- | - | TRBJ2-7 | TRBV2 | CASREYSKDEQYF | TGTGCCAGCCGAGAATATTCTAAAGACGAGCAGTACTTC
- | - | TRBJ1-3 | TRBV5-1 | CASSPQGNGNTIYF | TGCGCCAGCAGCCCACAGGGAAACGGAAACACCATATATTTT
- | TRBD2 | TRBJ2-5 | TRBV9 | CASSVGATSGGQETQYF | TGTGCCAGCAGCGTAGGGGCGACTAGCGGGGGCCAAGAGACCCAGTACTTC
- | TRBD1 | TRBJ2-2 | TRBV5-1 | CASSLSRTGATGELFF | TGCGCCAGCAGCTTGAGCCGGACAGGGGCCACCGGGGAGCTGTTTTTT
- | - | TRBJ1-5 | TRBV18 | CASSRSQEDQPQHF | TGTGCCAGCTCACGGAGTCAGGAGGATCAGCCCCAGCATTTT
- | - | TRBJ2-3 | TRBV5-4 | CASSLTGYTDTQYF | TGTGCCAGCAGCTTAACGGGATATACAGATACGCAGTATTTT
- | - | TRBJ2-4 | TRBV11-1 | CASSPLVRTLKNIQYF | TGTGCCAGCAGCCCCCTAGTCCGGACACTGAAAAACATTCAGTACTTC
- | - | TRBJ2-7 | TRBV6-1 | CASSDQGRGDEQYF | TGTGCCAGCAGTGATCAGGGGCGAGGTGACGAGCAGTACTTC
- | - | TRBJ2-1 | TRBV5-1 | CASSHIADMGNEQFF | TGCGCCAGCAGCCACATAGCGGATATGGGCAATGAGCAGTTCTTC
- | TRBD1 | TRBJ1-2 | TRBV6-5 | CASSDPGGPGYTF | TGTGCCAGCAGTGACCCAGGGGGCCCTGGCTACACCTTC
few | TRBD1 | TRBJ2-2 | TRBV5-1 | CASSLVPPGQGLNTGELFF | TGCGCCAGCAGCTTGGTACCGCCAGGACAGGGGCTGAACACCGGGGAGCTGTTTTTT
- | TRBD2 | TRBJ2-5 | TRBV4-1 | CASSQVGLAGGLVAETQYF | TGCGCCAGCAGCCAAGTCGGGCTAGCGGGGGGGCTAGTCGCAGAGACCCAGTACTTC
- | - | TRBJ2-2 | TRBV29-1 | CSVVRAGELFF | TGCAGCGTTGTACGGGCCGGGGAGCTGTTTTTT
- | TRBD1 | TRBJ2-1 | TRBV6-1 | CASSDPGQAAYNEQFF | TGTGCCAGCAGTGACCCGGGACAGGCAGCCTACAATGAGCAGTTCTTC
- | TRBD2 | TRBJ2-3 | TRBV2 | CASRVTSGGVDTQYF | TGTGCCAGCAGGGTGACTAGCGGGGGCGTAGATACGCAGTATTTT
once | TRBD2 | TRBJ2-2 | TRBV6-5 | CASTGTSGGAGELFF | TGTGCCAGCACCGGGACTAGCGGGGGGGCCGGGGAGCTGTTTTTT
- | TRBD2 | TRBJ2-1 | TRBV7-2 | CASSLAYTSGGYNEQFF | TGTGCCAGCAGCTTAGCATACACTAGCGGGGGATACAATGAGCAGTTCTTC
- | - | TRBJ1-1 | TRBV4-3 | CASSQVSQGRGTEAFF | TGCGCCAGCAGCCAAGTATCCCAGGGCCGAGGCACTGAAGCTTTCTTT
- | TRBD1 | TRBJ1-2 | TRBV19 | CASTGTGGPGGYTF | TGTGCCAGTACAGGGACAGGGGGCCCGGGAGGCTACACCTTC
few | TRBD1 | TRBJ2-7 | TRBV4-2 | CASSQDRGSSYEQYF | TGTGCCAGCAGCCAAGACAGGGGGAGCTCCTACGAGCAGTACTTC
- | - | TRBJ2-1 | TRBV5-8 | CASSLASWYYEQFF | TGTGCCAGCAGCTTGGCGTCGTGGTACTATGAGCAGTTCTTC
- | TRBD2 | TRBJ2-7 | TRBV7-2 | CASSLLSGGASYEQYF | TGTGCCAGCAGCTTGCTGAGCGGGGGAGCCTCCTACGAGCAGTACTTC
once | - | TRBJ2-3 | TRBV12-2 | CASRLTLGAGAPPTDTQYF | TGTGCAAGTCGCTTAACATTAGGAGCGGGAGCCCCCCCCACAGATACGCAGTATTTT
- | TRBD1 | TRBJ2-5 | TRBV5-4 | CASSLRTGLETQYF | TGTGCCAGCAGCTTGAGGACAGGGTTGGAGACCCAGTACTTC
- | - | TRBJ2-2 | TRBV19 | CASSIGANTGELFF | TGTGCCAGTAGTATCGGTGCGAACACCGGGGAGCTGTTTTTT
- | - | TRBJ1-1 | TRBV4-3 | CASSQEGRRAFF | TGCGCCAGCAGCCAAGAAGGGAGGAGAGCTTTCTTT
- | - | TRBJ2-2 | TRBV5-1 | CASSSQQMNTGELFF | TGCGCCAGCAGCTCACAACAAATGAACACCGGGGAGCTGTTTTTT
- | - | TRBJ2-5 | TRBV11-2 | CASSPGRWEARETQYF | TGTGCCAGCAGCCCCGGTCGGTGGGAGGCACGGGAGACCCAGTACTTC
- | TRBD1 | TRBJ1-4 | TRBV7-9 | CASRADRGGEKLFF | TGTGCCAGCAGAGCGGACAGGGGGGGTGAAAAACTGTTTTTT
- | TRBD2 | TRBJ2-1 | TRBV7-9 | CASSLVSGGGYNEQFF | TGTGCCAGCAGCTTAGTGTCGGGAGGGGGCTACAATGAGCAGTTCTTC
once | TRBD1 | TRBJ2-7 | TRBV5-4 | CASSLDRGGNYEQYF | TGTGCCAGCAGCTTGGACAGGGGCGGCAACTACGAGCAGTACTTC
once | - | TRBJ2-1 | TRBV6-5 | CASSYSRNNEQFF | TGTGCCAGCAGTTACTCGAGGAACAATGAGCAGTTCTTC
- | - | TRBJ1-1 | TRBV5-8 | CASSLGDSNTEAFF | TGTGCCAGCAGCCTTGGGGACTCGAACACTGAAGCTTTCTTT
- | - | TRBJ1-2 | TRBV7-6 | CASSLVSANYGYTF | TGTGCCAGCAGCTTAGTTTCAGCTAACTATGGCTACACCTTC
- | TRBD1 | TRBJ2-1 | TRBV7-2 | CASSSQDRGSRDEQFF | TGTGCCAGCAGCTCGCAAGACAGGGGGTCCCGGGATGAGCAGTTCTTC
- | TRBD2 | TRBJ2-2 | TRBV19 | CASTLGTSGSNTGELFF | TGTGCCAGTACCCTAGGGACTAGCGGGTCGAACACCGGGGAGCTGTTTTTT
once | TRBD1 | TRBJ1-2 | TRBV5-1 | CASSFGQGSDYGYTF | TGCGCCAGCAGCTTCGGACAGGGGTCGGACTATGGCTACACCTTC
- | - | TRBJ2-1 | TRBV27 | CASSSLASYNEQFF | TGTGCCAGCAGTTCCCTGGCCTCCTACAATGAGCAGTTCTTC
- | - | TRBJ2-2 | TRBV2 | CASSLDTGELFF | TGTGCCAGCAGCCTCGACACCGGGGAGCTGTTTTTT
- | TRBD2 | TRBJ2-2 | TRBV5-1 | CASSLVSGEGTGELFF | TGCGCCAGCAGCCTCGTTAGCGGGGAAGGAACCGGGGAGCTGTTTTTT
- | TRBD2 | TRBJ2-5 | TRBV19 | CASSIRTSGYQETQYF | TGTGCCAGTAGTATAAGGACTAGCGGGTACCAAGAGACCCAGTACTTC